These T cell receptor beta chains were read from a single sample in a study of blood T cell repertoires in COVID-19. Method: immunoSEQ multiplex PCR; TCRdb's copy keeps in-frame clones and lacks some. Found here are tens of thousands of clones, approximately 89% of them singletons; the top ten hold roughly 7.4%. Sequencing was done on a sample of peripheral blood. The origin of the receptors is a middle-aged man with acute or convalescent COVID-19. The CDR3 runs from the conserved cysteine through the conserved F or W. A D gene is named only where the DNA matches it firmly. Part of the rows lack a size; the others show once, few, many or a class for expanded clones.

TRBJ1-2 NA NA TRBV29-1 CSVGAPRGYTF TGCAGCGTTGGGGCCCCTCGGGGCTACACCTTC
TRBJ2-7 NA NA TRBV7-8 CASSLAPGNYEQYF TGTGCCAGCAGCTTAGCGCCGGGTAACTACGAGCAGTACTTC
TRBJ2-1 TRBD2 NA TRBV18 CASSFAPSGRVGSYNEQFF TGTGCCAGCTCATTTGCGCCTAGCGGGAGAGTGGGCTCCTACAATGAGCAGTTCTTC
TRBJ1-1 NA NA TRBV4-2 CASSQDEGMNTEAFF TGTGCCAGCAGCCAAGATGAGGGAATGAACACTGAAGCTTTCTTT
TRBJ2-1 TRBD1 NA TRBV2 CASTPDRGREQFF TGTGCCAGCACCCCGGACAGGGGGCGTGAGCAGTTCTTC
TRBJ2-2 NA once TRBV5-4 CASSLGLNPGTGELFF TGTGCCAGCAGCTTGGGTCTCAACCCGGGCACCGGGGAGCTGTTTTTT
TRBJ2-7 TRBD2 NA TRBV2 CAMQTSGVPKQYF TGTGCCATGCAGACTAGCGGGGTCCCTAAGCAGTACTTC
TRBJ2-7 NA NA TRBV7-9 CAILGGGPVYEQYF TGTGCCATTCTGGGAGGTGGGCCGGTCTACGAGCAGTACTTC
TRBJ1-1 NA NA TRBV2 CASFMNTEAFF TGTGCCAGCTTTATGAACACTGAAGCTTTCTTT
TRBJ2-7 TRBD2 NA TRBV5-4 CASSLTAGGSYEQYF TGTGCCAGCAGCCTGACAGCGGGAGGCTCCTACGAGCAGTACTTC
TRBJ2-7 TRBD2 NA TRBV6-1 CASRRPGGEFHEQYF TGTGCCAGCAGGAGGCCGGGAGGGGAGTTCCACGAGCAGTACTTC
TRBJ2-1 TRBD2 NA TRBV30 CAWSALTSGRTHEQFF TGTGCCTGGAGTGCCCTGACTAGCGGGAGGACCCATGAGCAGTTCTTC
TRBJ2-4 NA NA TRBV27 CASSFLQGNIQYF TGTGCCAGCAGTTTCTTACAGGGAAACATTCAGTACTTC
TRBJ2-7 TRBD1 NA TRBV6-5 CASITDRGGEQYF TGTGCCAGCATTACGGACAGGGGGGGCGAGCAGTACTTC
TRBJ2-7 TRBD2 NA TRBV4-1 CASSQGLAGGHEQYF TGCGCCAGCAGCCAAGGACTAGCGGGAGGACACGAGCAGTACTTC
TRBJ2-1 NA NA TRBV5-1 CASSIRVADEQFF TGCGCCAGCAGCATCCGGGTCGCCGATGAGCAGTTCTTC
TRBJ2-7 NA NA TRBV21-1 CASSSRRKWGGPYEQYF TGTGCCAGCAGCTCTAGGAGAAAGTGGGGCGGCCCCTACGAGCAGTACTTC
TRBJ2-7 TRBD2 NA TRBV4-1 CASSLTGLASYEQYF TGCGCCAGCAGCCTGACGGGACTAGCCTCCTACGAGCAGTACTTC
TRBJ2-2 NA NA TRBV25-1 CASSVSGVLGELFF TGTGCCAGCAGTGTATCGGGGGTTCTCGGGGAGCTGTTTTTT
TRBJ1-2 NA NA TRBV5-6 CASSLLSPGGYGYTF TGTGCCAGCAGCTTATTATCGCCGGGAGGGTATGGCTACACCTTC
TRBJ1-2 NA NA TRBV7-2 CASSPRDNFYGYTF TGTGCCAGCAGCCCACGGGACAACTTCTATGGCTACACCTTC
TRBJ1-2 NA NA TRBV4-3 CASSQVGQKYGEGYTF TGCGCCAGCAGCCAAGTGGGGCAGAAATATGGAGAGGGCTACACCTTC
TRBJ1-2 TRBD1 few TRBV2 CASSDGTGVYGYTF TGTGCCAGCAGTGACGGGACAGGGGTCTATGGCTACACCTTC
TRBJ1-5 NA NA TRBV6-2/TRBV6-3 CASSYEGTYEDWPQHF TGTGCCAGCAGTTACGAGGGAACGTACGAGGATTGGCCCCAGCATTTT
TRBJ1-1 NA NA TRBV11-1 CASSLGPQGTEAFF TGTGCCAGCAGCCTTGGACCTCAGGGCACTGAAGCTTTCTTT
TRBJ1-1 NA NA TRBV6-5 CASNRLAGDTEAFF TGTGCCAGCAACCGCCTGGCAGGTGACACTGAAGCTTTCTTT
TRBJ1-2 TRBD1 once TRBV27 CASRPSGTGYGYTF TGTGCCAGCAGGCCTTCCGGGACAGGGTATGGCTACACCTTC
TRBJ1-1 TRBD1 NA TRBV9 CASSARGTGLTEAFF TGTGCCAGCAGCGCCCGCGGGACAGGTTTAACTGAAGCTTTCTTT